The 10 T cell receptor beta chains below were found in one sample sequenced in a study of T-cell memory formation after mild COVID-19. TCRdb redid the calling of the 5' RACE reads with MiXCR, one entry per CDR3 protein. The sample yields 70,000 to 100,000 distinct CDR3 sequences, around an eighth seen once. The sample taken for sequencing was PBMCs or a T cell subset sorted from them (not recorded which). Receptors originate from an adult woman who had mild COVID-19 (a few samples of this study predate the infection). Cell type and time point are not known.

This clonotype occurred a few times. The chain couples TRBV20-1 to TRBJ2-3; D uncertain. The V and J ends lost 4 bases and 8 bases respectively, with 10 bases between them. This CDR3 comprises 11 residues. The germline V gene encodes CDR1 DFQATT and CDR2 SNEGSKA (reference sequence). CDR3 nucleotides: TGCAGTGCTAAGTGGGCTGGTACGCAGTATTTT. Translation gives CSAKWAGTQYF.

The J gene is TRBJ2-1, the V gene TRBV20-1; D possibly corresponds to TRBD1 (6 bases). Germline lookup yields CDR1 DFQATT and CDR2 SNEGSKA (reference sequence). This CDR3 contains 15 residues. V lost 1 base and J 5 bases, leaving 15 bases between the germline ends. This CDR3 reads CSARGTRGYDNEQFF. CDR3 DNA: TGCAGTGCTAGAGGAACGAGGGGGTACGACAATGAGCAGTTCTTC.

This rearrangement joins TRBV6-6 to TRBJ2-7; 10 bases match TRBD1. The V and J ends lost 0 bases and 5 bases, in that order; junction bases with no gene match: 7. CDR1 is MNHNY and CDR2 is SVGAGI in the germline V gene (reference sequence). The CDR3 contains 16 residues. CDR3 protein: CASSYSLGQGIDEQYF. The CDR3 nucleotides read TGTGCCAGCAGTTACTCTTTGGGACAGGGGATCGACGAGCAGTACTTC.

This sequence joins TRBV29-1 and TRBJ2-7; the D gene is possibly TRBD1 (5 bases). This CDR3 has 12 amino acids. CDR1 and CDR2 (germline): SQVTM, ANQGSEA. Trimming removed 2 bases at V and 5 bases at J, with 10 bases between. The CDR3 DNA reads TGCAGCGTTGAAAGGCAGGGCAACGAGCAGTACTTC. Its translation is CSVERQGNEQYF.

This clonotype was seen more than once but under ten times. The chain has TRBV6-5 and TRBJ2-7; the D gene is possibly TRBD2 (5 bases). From germline, CDR1 is MNHEY and CDR2 SVGAGI. Trimming shortened V by 0 bases and J by 2 bases, and 11 bases separated the two germline ends. This CDR3 spans 15 amino acids. CDR3 residues: CASSYSVEATYEQYF. The CDR3 DNA sequence: TGTGCCAGCAGTTACTCTGTGGAGGCCACCTACGAGCAGTACTTC.

The genes are TRBV30 and TRBJ1-2; 8 positions agree with TRBD1. Germline V CDR1 and CDR2: GTSNPN, SVGIG (reference sequence). Losses at the gene ends were 5 bases for V and 3 bases for J; bases not matched to a gene: 8. The CDR3 loop spans 14 amino acids. The CDR3 protein is CAWREAGGDYGYTF. Written as DNA, the CDR3 is TGTGCCTGGCGGGAGGCAGGGGGCGACTATGGCTACACCTTC.

The chain recombines TRBV20-1 with TRBJ2-5; no clear D gene. V lost 4 bases and J 4 bases, leaving 10 bases between the germline ends. The CDR3 contains 12 residues. CDR1 DFQATT and CDR2 SNEGSKA come from the germline V gene (reference sequence). CDR3 nucleotide sequence: TGCAGTGCTACCACTAATGGAGAGACCCAGTACTTC. Protein product: CSATTNGETQYF.

This clonotype was counted between two and nine times. This chain connects TRBV24-1 to TRBJ2-4; 8 positions agree with TRBD1. Trimming cost V 4 bases and J 6 bases; bases outside gene matches: 4. There are 14 residues in the CDR3. CDR1 and CDR2 from the germline V gene are KGHDR and SFDVKD. The CDR3 spells CATSDSGGTNIQYF. The CDR3 nucleotides are TGTGCCACCAGTGACTCAGGGGGCACAAACATTCAGTACTTC.

This clonotype was counted between two and nine times. This chain joins TRBV20-1 and TRBJ2-5, with 9 bases matching TRBD1. This CDR3 contains 13 residues. Losses at the gene ends were 5 bases for V and 5 bases for J; bases not matched to a gene: 6. The germline V gene encodes CDR1 DFQATT and CDR2 SNEGSKA (reference sequence). CDR3 amino acids: CSAEGTGIETQYF. The CDR3 DNA sequence: TGCAGTGCTGAAGGGACAGGGATTGAGACCCAGTACTTC.

V is TRBV12-3 or TRBV12-4 and J is TRBJ1-3; 7 bases are shared with TRBD1. Trimming at V came to 6 bases and at J to 4 bases, leaving 6 bases not matched to a gene. The CDR3 spans 14 residues. This chain's CDR3 is CASSDRVYGNTIYF. DNA of the CDR3: TGTGCCAGCAGCGACAGGGTCTACGGAAACACCATATATTTT.